The 15 T cell receptor beta chains below were found in one sample sequenced in a study of blood T cell repertoires in COVID-19 (dated by TCRdb to the early 2020s). Library prep was done by the immunoSEQ multiplex PCR assay. Drawn from immuneACCESS, this table holds only the in-frame rearrangements with V and J called that TCRdb kept. Clones are partly lost; checked studies trace under half to an unresolved V gene and leave the rest unexplained. The sample table records 100,000 or so clones; roughly 80% of these occur just once. Of the sample, 15% to 20% falls within the top ten clones. Sequenced input: peripheral blood. These receptors came from a woman aged 70-85 years with acute or convalescent COVID-19.

CDR3 sequence: CASSLQTMTGGTEAFF. The CDR3 nucleotides read TGTGCCAGCAGCTTACAGACGATGACAGGGGGCACTGAAGCTTTCTTT. The chain links TRBV7-9 to TRBJ1-1, with 9 bases lining up with TRBD1. CDR3 length: 16 residues. Germline values: CDR1 SEHNR, CDR2 FQNEAQ (reference sequence). Trimming at V came to 2 bases and at J to 4 bases, leaving 8 bases not matched to a gene.

This clone was seen a few times. The genes are TRBV27 and TRBJ2-5; D is perhaps TRBD1 (6 bases). The CDR3 has 13 amino acids. Germline CDR1 reads MNHEY; CDR2 reads SMNVEV (reference sequence). The V gene lost 4 bases and the J gene lost 14 bases, with 20 bases spanning the gap. In DNA, the CDR3 is TGTGCCAGCAGTTCCCGCTCAGGGGCCCGAGTTTACTTC. Protein product: CASSSRSGARVYF.

J is TRBJ1-1 and V is TRBV7-2, with unresolved D. The CDR3 length is 14 residues. Trimming pared 1 base from V and 0 bases from J, leaving 6 bases between. CDR1 and CDR2 from the germline V gene are SGHTA and FQGNSA. CDR3 amino acids: CASSLELLNTEAFF. The CDR3 DNA follows: TGTGCCAGCAGCTTAGAACTGTTGAACACTGAAGCTTTCTTT.

The chain carries TRBV2 and TRBJ1-6; D remains unclear. The CDR3 is 15 amino acids. The V gene lost 7 bases and the J gene lost 6 bases, with 16 bases spanning the gap. Germline-derived CDR1 and CDR2 are SNHLY and FYNNEI. CDR3 sequence reads: CASISSGNLNSPLHF. In DNA form, the CDR3 reads TGTGCCAGCATTAGCAGCGGAAACCTTAATTCACCCCTCCACTTT.

The J gene is TRBJ1-1, the V gene TRBV5-1; D is unresolved. Germline CDR1 is SGHRS and CDR2 is YFSETQ. The CDR3 totals 13 residues. V dropped 4 bases and J dropped 1 base, with 8 bases sitting between them. The CDR3 loop reads CASSPAGNTEAFF. The CDR3 coding sequence is TGCGCCAGCAGCCCTGCGGGGAACACTGAAGCTTTCTTT.

CDR3 region: CAWRGQGAGELFF. The CDR3 coding sequence is TGTGCCTGGAGAGGACAGGGGGCCGGGGAGCTGTTTTTT. J is TRBJ2-2 and V is TRBV30; 10 nucleotides align to TRBD1. The ends lost 3 bases at V and 6 bases at J; junction bases unmatched: 1. This CDR3 comprises 13 residues. Germline CDR1 reads GTSNPN; CDR2 reads SVGIG (reference sequence).

The chain is built from TRBV5-4 and TRBJ2-2; D possibly corresponds to TRBD2 (6 bases). The CDR3 is 13 amino acids. Germline CDR1 is SGHNT and CDR2 is YYREEE (reference sequence). V gave up 3 bases and J gave up 7 bases, with 10 bases separating them. The CDR3 spells CASSSGVNGELFF. The CDR3 DNA sequence: TGTGCCAGCAGCTCGGGGGTTAACGGGGAGCTGTTTTTT.

The chain recombines TRBV6-5 with TRBJ1-6; a possible D gene is TRBD1 (5 bases). Germline lookup yields CDR1 MNHEY and CDR2 SVGAGI. V lost 2 bases and J 3 bases, leaving 8 bases between the germline ends. There are 15 residues in the CDR3. The CDR3 protein is CASSYRGHYNSPLHF. CDR3 nucleotides: TGTGCCAGCAGTTACAGGGGCCACTATAATTCACCCCTCCACTTT.

The chain uses TRBV19 and TRBJ2-7; 8 bases match TRBD2. This CDR3 is 14 amino acids long. Germline CDR1 and CDR2: LNHDA and SQIVND (reference sequence). V dropped 1 base and J dropped 7; count of bases not matched to a gene: 6. CDR3 DNA sequence: TGTGCCAGTAGTATAGCCTACACGGGAGGGGAGCAGTACTTC. It codes for CASSIAYTGGEQYF.

The CDR3 nucleotides are TGTGCCAGCAGTGATCGAACAGGGCGCACTGAAGCTTTCTTT. This encodes CASSDRTGRTEAFF. This chain links TRBV6-1 with TRBJ1-1; TRBD1 is a possible D gene (6 bases). V was shortened by 3 bases and J by 4 bases, with 12 bases between the two germline ends. Germline-derived CDR1 and CDR2 are MNHNS and SASEGT. The CDR3 sequence is 14 residues long.

V usage is TRBV3-1 (or the pseudogene TRBV3-2) and J usage is TRBJ2-7; tentatively, D is TRBD1 (6 bases). The V end was cut by 4 bases, the J end by 2 bases, with 9 bases between. Germline assignment: CDR1 LGHDT and CDR2 YNNKEL (reference sequence). This CDR3 region has 13 residues. DNA for the CDR3: TGTGCCAGCAGCCGGACAGCCGCCTACGAGCAGTACTTC. Protein: CASSRTAAYEQYF.

The J gene is TRBJ2-3, the V gene TRBV29-1; maybe TRBD1 (6 bases). Germline V gene lookup returns CDR1 SQVTM and CDR2 ANQGSEA. The CDR3 loop spans 12 amino acids. V lost 4 bases, J lost 4 bases, and 9 bases lay in between. This chain's CDR3 is CSVARGPDTQYF. CDR3 coding DNA: TGCAGCGTTGCCAGGGGTCCAGATACGCAGTATTTT.

This rearrangement joins TRBV4-1 to TRBJ1-5, with D uncertain. The CDR3 is 14 amino acids. Trimming shortened V by 5 bases and J by 2 bases, and 10 bases separated the two germline ends. Germline V gene sequence: CDR1 MGHRA, CDR2 YSYEKL. CDR3 amino acids: CASSLQSGNQPQHF. In DNA form, the CDR3 reads TGCGCCAGCAGCTTACAGTCGGGCAATCAGCCCCAGCATTTT.

This clone was counted between two and nine times. The V call is TRBV11-2, the J call TRBJ2-7, with 10 bases lining up with TRBD1. V was pared by 5 bases and J by 2 bases, with 9 bases of the junction left unmatched. The CDR3 is 16 residues long. Germline V lookup: CDR1 SGHAT, CDR2 FQNNGV. The CDR3: CASSPEGQGLTYEQYF. The CDR3 bases are TGTGCCAGCAGCCCTGAGGGACAGGGGCTTACCTACGAGCAGTACTTC.

The chain is built from TRBV5-1 and TRBJ2-5; 7 bases are a match to TRBD2. The J segment lost 5 bases and the V segment lost 4 bases, leaving 14 bases of the junction unmatched. Germline CDR1 is SGHRS and CDR2 is YFSETQ. This CDR3 comprises 16 residues. The DNA for the CDR3 is TGCGCCAGCAGCCTGACCTTAGGGGCGGGGGTGGAGACCCAGTACTTC. Encoded protein: CASSLTLGAGVETQYF.